This section outlines one T cell receptor beta chain sequence together with its context. Its antigen remains unidentified. Base qualities were left out, and no much larger clone turns up one base away. This sample was included in a study of cytomegalovirus exposure and HLA in healthy donors (dated by TCRdb to about 2017). Notes on the research overall: According to an earlier analysis of several hundred of the donors, about 190 million T cells yielded roughly 110 million unique TCR beta sequences and approximately 300 Gb of sequence data. Approximately 310 gigabases of sequencing data and roughly 90 million unique TCR sequences were included in an early release covering around 650 HLA-typed donors. The genetic ancestry cluster associated with self-reported Caucasian donors included about four fifths of the 300 to 450 genotyped donors. The study aimed to test whether cataloging public T cell receptors could reveal signatures of past pathogen exposure. The study used immunosequencing to profile the T cell repertoires of about 670 subjects and linked those repertoires to cytomegalovirus serostatus. Along with the approximately 600-subject first cohort, a separate validation cohort of over a hundred different subjects was used. To predict cytomegalovirus infection status, the study combined high-throughput TCR immunosequencing, statistical association of individual TCRs with disease status, and machine learning. A later analysis re-examined previously published TCR beta repertoires from 610 or so donors and added high-resolution HLA genotyping to investigate patterns of TCR occurrence. The later analysis used no new phenotypic data to find candidate immune exposures, relying instead on TCR beta sequences and their occurrence across donors. In an earlier analysis of more than 550 of the donors, high-throughput TCR beta sequencing was used to judge whether each TCR beta V gene segment behaved as functional or pseudogenic. Donor age, sex, ethnicity and CMV serostatus were compiled together with the repertoire data. Genome-wide SNP genotypes for about 65% of the roughly 700 donors were used in a later genetic analysis, which treated that subset as a discovery cohort. Every discovery cohort repertoire had been produced on one sequencing platform. Class I and class II HLA loci were covered by the typing at four-digit resolution. The number of typed donors differed by locus: roughly 629-640 for A, B, C, DRB1 and DQB1; some 540 for DQA1; approximately 610 for DPA1; and roughly 450 for DPB1. Several DR-DQ haplotypes were handled as single units for association and clustering because linkage in the cohort was strong. Among some 400 genotyped donors of the cohort, an average of around 220,000 unique TCR beta nucleotide sequences was sequenced per donor, of which about 18% were non-productive.

Library creation used the immunoSEQ multiplex PCR assay. A mixture of 60 forward primers for TCR Vbeta segments and 13 reverse primers for TCR Jbeta segments was used in the multiplex PCR. A multiplex PCR assay on genomic DNA amplified the CDR3 region of rearranged TCR beta genes. The Illumina HiSeq System was used to sequence the amplified TCR beta libraries as 87-base-pair reads. As for how the authors treated the data: Across the 700 or so repertoires, a later analysis counted 80 million or so unique TCR beta chains, around 11 million of which were shared by at least two donors. A nearest-neighbor algorithm error-corrected the raw reads and collapsed the reads into unique sequences, merging closely related sequences to remove PCR and sequencing errors. V, D and J gene segments were assigned by aligning CDR3 sequences to IMGT reference sequences. For a sequence to be retained, a match of at least six nucleotides to both a V gene segment and a J gene segment was required. A rearrangement counted as productive if the CDR3 had no stop codons and remained in frame with V and J, and every other rearrangement counted as non-productive. CDR3 was defined by IMGT convention, running from the second conserved V-encoded cysteine to the conserved J-encoded phenylalanine. The earlier analysis of 587 of the donors excluded sequences that lacked an unambiguous match to a single V gene segment. An earlier analysis of several hundred of the donors called V segments functional above 56.7% productive rearrangements and segregating when the between-donor standard deviation exceeded 5%. A statistical classification framework was built for diagnosing cytomegalovirus status from the catalog of TCR beta chain sequences. In a later analysis, TCR nucleotide sequences were compared against IMGT/GENE-DB human TR gene sequences so that V and J genes could be assigned. Using the TCRdist pipeline, a later analysis assigned CDR3 sequences along with most-parsimonious VDJ recombination scenarios. In a later analysis, each TCR beta chain was defined by its CDR3 amino acid sequence together with its V-gene family, and reads lacking a unique V-gene family were excluded. As a way to deal with suspected cross-contamination and a sequencing artifact, a later analysis dropped 592 nucleotide sequences that were highly shared and had low generation probability. In a later analysis, a clonal expansion index was calculated for each public chain from normalized within-repertoire ranks of inferred template counts. Generation probabilities in a later analysis came from a VDJ recombination model fitted to out-of-frame rearrangements, and those results were checked against IGoR. Hypergeometric tests were used in a later analysis to score TCR-TCR, TCR-HLA and TCR-CMV co-occurrence, with a repertoire-size bias correction applied to the TCR pairs. In a later analysis, false discovery rates were estimated by permuting HLA or CMV assignments 20 times. In a later analysis, co-occurring TCRs were grouped using DBSCAN, with TCRdist sequence similarity added in when clustering inside HLA-allele-positive subsets. Co-occurrence clustering excluded repertoires with fewer than 30,000 or more than 120,000 public chains, plus five with anomalous nucleotide sharing. The immuneACCESS repertoire file appears here via TCRdb, limited to in-frame rearrangements. These files lack a portion of the clones; in checked studies, under half of the deficit traces to unresolved V genes, and the cause of the others is not known. V and J calls and clone size are as listed in that table; D and trimming were resolved from the DNA. For this sample there are 150,000 to 200,000 clones; approximately 80% appear just once. The ten biggest clones cover 1.9% of the sample.

The junction shows trimming of 3 bases on V and 3 bases on J, plus 16 bases between the germline ends. Counted from cysteine to phenylalanine, this CDR3 has 16 amino acids. Just the 48-base CDR3 DNA is kept, in frame starting at base 1. The CDR1 and CDR2 encoded by the germline V gene are LGHNA and YSLEER. In total, fewer than 750 healthy bone marrow donors made up the cohort. At the time of sampling, all cohort members were nominally healthy, though unrecorded immune exposures were likely present. The donor was CMV seronegative and was included in the group of about 400 seronegative cohort members. A peripheral blood sample was provided by each donor, and peripheral blood mononuclear cells were used for TCR beta sequencing. The Qiagen DNeasy Blood Extraction Kit was used to extract genomic DNA from the blood cell samples. What the research found in general, with its limitations: In both the original and validation cohorts, the classifier was reported to diagnose cytomegalovirus status with high specificity and sensitivity. Several of the top co-occurrence clusters appeared to be linked to parvovirus B19, influenza, CMV and Epstein-Barr virus, according to a later analysis. Three of the identified cytomegalovirus-associated TCR beta chains were confirmed in vitro to be specific for cytomegalovirus antigens. In the study, 164 TCR beta chains were listed as associated with cytomegalovirus. Presence/absence analyses assumed roughly uniform sequencing depth across donors, an assumption that may not hold. Specific HLA alleles were associated with 15,000 to 20,000 TCR beta sequences at a false discovery rate of 0.05 in a later analysis. Linkage disequilibrium might explain the correlated functional status among segregating V segments, but an unknown experimental factor could not be ruled out. In a later analysis, HLA-associated TCR beta chains were found to be more clonally expanded and to have lower generation probabilities than equally common non-associated chains. For the cohort, immune exposure information was limited to CMV serostatus. Because HLA typing was unavailable for some donors at each locus, only the typed subset was used in association tests. A further reported finding was that TCR beta sequences accurately predicted the HLA-A and HLA-B alleles for most subjects in the first cohort. An earlier analysis of some 560 of the donors showed that most TCR beta V segments appeared in productive rearrangements either about 87% or about 30% of the time, which broadly matched IMGT annotations. In a later genetic analysis, a missense DCLRE1C variant was associated with V-gene and J-gene trimming of TCR beta chains, and the association was replicated in an independent cohort. In a later analysis, TCR association rates were found to vary across HLA loci, with the most associated TCRs seen for DRB1 alleles and the fewest for HLA-C alleles. In a later genetic analysis, fewer N-insertions in productive TCRs were reported among donors in an Asian-associated ancestry cluster than the roughly 700-donor mean. According to a later analysis, most CMV-associated TCR beta chains appeared to be HLA-restricted, and the HLA associations seemed to be driven largely by CMV exposure. In this cohort, only TCR beta chains were sequenced, and detectable features were limited by the absence of alpha or paired-chain data. According to the authors, the approach could potentially be generalized to other disease states and immunological phenotypes. Because counts were too low, roughly 17 rarely observed V segments, including chromosome 9 orphons, were left out of the earlier analysis of about 500 of the donors. Some IMGT-functional V segments, including TRBV6-2 and TRBV6-3, could not be told apart with the 87-base-pair reads, so those segments were excluded. Assigning TCR associations to individual alleles was difficult when HLA alleles, especially DR and DQ, strongly co-occurred. A group of highly shared sequence variants was considered likely to be a technical artifact of the sequencing pipeline. Across donors, most TCR sequences were observed very rarely, whereas some public TCRs were present in many individuals.

Sequenced input: PBMCs. In this chain, TRBV4-3 is recombined with TRBJ2-3, and possibly TRBD2, on 5 matching bases. This receptor was identified in a young man in good health and CMV-seronegative. The DNA is as follows: TGCGCCAGCAGCCATCGGACTGTCAGAACTACAGATACGCAGTATTTT. This yields the protein CASSHRTVRTTDTQYF.